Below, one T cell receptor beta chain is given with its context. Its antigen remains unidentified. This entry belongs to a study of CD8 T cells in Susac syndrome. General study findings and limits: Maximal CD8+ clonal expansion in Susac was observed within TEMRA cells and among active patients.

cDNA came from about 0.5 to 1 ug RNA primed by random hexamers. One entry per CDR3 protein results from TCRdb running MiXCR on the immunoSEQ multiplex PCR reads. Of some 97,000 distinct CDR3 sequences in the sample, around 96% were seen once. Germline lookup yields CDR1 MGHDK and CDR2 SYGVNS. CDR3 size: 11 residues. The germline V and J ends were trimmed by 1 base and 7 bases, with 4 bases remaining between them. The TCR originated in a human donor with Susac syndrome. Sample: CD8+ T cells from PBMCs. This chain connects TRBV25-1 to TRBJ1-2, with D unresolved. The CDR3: CASSESGGYTF. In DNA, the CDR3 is TGTGCCAGCAGTGAATCCGGTGGCTACACCTTC.